The 27 T cell receptor beta chains given below trace back to one sample, sequenced in a study of T cell responses to AZD1222 COVID-19 vaccine. TCRdb keeps only in-frame clones here, not all; method: immunoSEQ multiplex PCR. The sample shows about 200,000 clones, about 92% of them seen only once. The sequencing here drew on peripheral blood, taken on day 0 of AZD1222 vaccination. These receptors were collected from an adult in good health.

The gene calls are TRBV5-1 and TRBJ2-3, with D unresolved. Germline V CDR1 and CDR2: SGHRS, YFSETQ. Trimming removed 1 base from V and 2 bases from J, with 11 bases in between. The CDR3 covers 15 residues. CDR3 in DNA: TGCGCCAGCAGCTTGCGTTCGGGCTACACAGATACGCAGTATTTT. Translation gives CASSLRSGYTDTQYF.

The chain carries TRBV7-2 and TRBJ2-3; D is unresolved. This CDR3 comprises 13 residues. Looked up from germline, CDR1 is SGHTA and CDR2 is FQGNSA. Trimming removed 3 bases at V and 4 bases at J, with 8 bases between. CDR3: CASSFPPPDTQYF. The CDR3 DNA is TGTGCCAGCAGCTTTCCCCCCCCAGATACGCAGTATTTT.

The rearrangement joins TRBV29-1 to TRBJ1-1; D unclear. Germline assignment: CDR1 SQVTM and CDR2 ANQGSEA. Trimming pared 5 bases from V and 7 bases from J, leaving 11 bases between. The length of the CDR3 is 11 residues. CDR3 nucleotide sequence: TGCAGCGTTCAGAGACGGGTTGAAGCTTTCTTT. It codes for CSVQRRVEAFF.

The V gene is TRBV10-3, the J gene TRBJ1-1, with TRBD1 identical over 7 bases. The CDR3 loop spans 11 amino acids. The germline gives CDR1 ENHRY, CDR2 SYGVKD. The ends lost 11 bases at V and 5 bases at J; junction bases unmatched: 5. In DNA form, the CDR3 reads TGTGCCGTTACAGGGGTAACTGAAGCTTTCTTT. This codes for CAVTGVTEAFF.

This clone is a singleton in its sample. The rearrangement links TRBV27 to TRBJ1-3; D perhaps matches TRBD1 (5 bases). V was cut by 2 bases and J by 3 bases, with 11 bases left in between. Germline lookup yields CDR1 MNHEY and CDR2 SMNVEV (reference sequence). The CDR3 is made up of 15 amino acids. CDR3 residues: CASSLAGGDGNTIYF. DNA of the CDR3: TGTGCCAGCAGTTTAGCCGGGGGAGATGGAAACACCATATATTTT.

The V gene is TRBV7-3, the J gene TRBJ2-1; TRBD2 might be the D (6 bases). Germline values: CDR1 SGHTA, CDR2 FQGTGA. CDR3 length: 13 residues. The V end lost 2 bases, the J end lost 16 bases, and 18 bases lay between the germline ends. Written as DNA, the CDR3 is TGTGCCAGCAGCTTATCCTCGCAGGAGGGATTATTCTTC. The encoded protein is CASSLSSQEGLFF.

The J gene is TRBJ1-1, the V gene TRBV18, with TRBD1 matching 7 bases. From germline, CDR1 is KGHSH and CDR2 LQKENI. V lost 5 bases and J lost 0; bases outside the gene matches: 6. The CDR3 has 15 amino acids. Here the CDR3 reads CASSEQGLVNTEAFF. The CDR3 DNA follows: TGTGCCAGCTCAGAACAGGGGTTGGTGAACACTGAAGCTTTCTTT.

The genes are TRBV24-1 and TRBJ1-2; tentatively, D is TRBD1 (6 bases). The CDR3 consists of 13 residues. The V end was cut by 7 bases, the J end by 2 bases, with 10 bases between. Germline-derived CDR1 and CDR2 are KGHDR and SFDVKD. Here the CDR3 DNA reads TGTGCCACCAGCTCCCAGGGGAACTATGGCTACACCTTC. The encoded protein is CATSSQGNYGYTF.

This clone was counted once. V and J are TRBV9 and TRBJ1-5; D remains ambiguous. CDR3 length equals 14 residues. The V and J ends lost 4 bases and 4 bases respectively, with 12 bases between them. The germline V gene has CDR1 SGDLS and CDR2 YYNGEE. The CDR3: CASSTTDRNQPQHF. In DNA form, the CDR3 reads TGTGCCAGCAGCACGACCGATAGGAATCAGCCCCAGCATTTT.

The V and J genes are TRBV11-3 and TRBJ2-7, with 9 nucleotides matching TRBD1. V was clipped by 5 bases and J by 1 base; unmatched bases: 9. The CDR3 sequence is 16 residues long. The germline V gene has CDR1 SGHNT and CDR2 YENEEA. The CDR3 DNA reads as TGTGCCAGCAGCCCAGCCGGGACAGGGTATTCCTACGAGCAGTACTTC. It is translated as CASSPAGTGYSYEQYF.

The chain has TRBV27 and TRBJ1-1, with TRBD1 as a possible D gene (5 bases). The length of the CDR3 is 12 residues. The V end lost 8 bases, the J end lost 3 bases, and 10 bases lay between the germline ends. Looked up from germline, CDR1 is MNHEY and CDR2 is SMNVEV (reference sequence). The CDR3 region is CASRQSYTEAFF. CDR3 bases: TGTGCCAGCCGACAGTCCTACACTGAAGCTTTCTTT.

V gene TRBV5-1 combines with J gene TRBJ2-3; 8 nucleotides agree with TRBD1. CDR3 size: 14 residues. V gave up 0 bases and J gave up 6 bases; unmatched junction bases: 3. Germline lookup yields CDR1 SGHRS and CDR2 YFSETQ. DNA of the CDR3: TGCGCCAGCAGCTTGGGACAGGGGAGGGATACGCAGTATTTT. This gives the protein CASSLGQGRDTQYF. The full variable domain, rest sourced from reference TRBV5-1 and TRBJ2-3, is KAGVTQTPRYLIKTRGQQVTLSCSPISGHRSVSWYQQTPGQGLQFLFEYFSETQRNKGNFPGRFSGRQFSNSRSEMNVSTLELGDSALYLCASSLGQGRDTQYFGPGTRLTVL.

CDR3: CASSLDSFSPLHF. The CDR3 nucleotides read TGTGCCAGCAGTTTGGACAGTTTTTCACCCCTCCACTTT. V gene TRBV11-3 combines with J gene TRBJ1-6, with TRBD1 as a possible D gene (6 bases). Per the germline V gene, CDR1 is SGHNT and CDR2 is YENEEA. The CDR3 is 13 residues long. V was clipped by 6 bases and J by 9 bases, with 12 bases between them.

This clone showed up just once. The chain uses TRBV4-2 and TRBJ1-4; the D gene is possibly TRBD1 (5 bases). Germline CDR1 is LGHNA and CDR2 is YNFKEQ. This CDR3 is built from 16 residues. Trimming pared 3 bases from V and 7 bases from J, leaving 18 bases between. The CDR3 protein is CASSQVQGSAGEKLFF. The DNA of the CDR3 is TGTGCCAGCAGCCAGGTCCAGGGTTCCGCGGGTGAAAAACTGTTTTTT.

V usage is TRBV7-9 and J usage is TRBJ1-4; the D gene is possibly TRBD1 (6 bases). Germline V gene lookup returns CDR1 SEHNR and CDR2 FQNEAQ (reference sequence). This CDR3 comprises 13 residues. V dropped 5 bases and J dropped 5 bases, with 9 bases sitting between them. The CDR3 DNA is TGTGCCAGCAGCGTCGGGGGCAATGAAAAACTGTTTTTT. Its translation is CASSVGGNEKLFF.

The V gene is TRBV10-1, the J gene TRBJ1-4; 9 positions match TRBD1. Germline CDR1 and CDR2: WNHNN and SYGVQD (reference sequence). Trimming cost V 3 bases and J 7 bases; bases outside gene matches: 3. This CDR3 region has 14 residues. CDR3 in DNA: TGCGCCAGCAGTGATCCGGGACAGGGTGAAAAACTGTTTTTT. Encoded protein: CASSDPGQGEKLFF.

The V call is TRBV9, the J call TRBJ1-6; no reliable D call. The germline gives CDR1 SGDLS, CDR2 YYNGEE. Between the trimmed V and J ends, which lost 0 bases and 5 bases, there was a span of 3 bases. The CDR3 has 13 residues. The CDR3 DNA reads TGTGCCAGCAGCGTAGGGAATAATTCACCCCTCCACTTT. Amino acid sequence: CASSVGNNSPLHF.

The J gene is TRBJ1-1, the V gene TRBV6-2 or TRBV6-3; no clear D gene. Trimming removed 4 bases at V and 0 bases at J, with 3 bases between. The CDR3 runs to 12 residues. CDR1 MNHEY and CDR2 SVGEGT come from the germline V gene. This CDR3 reads CASSSVNTEAFF. DNA of the CDR3: TGTGCCAGCAGTTCAGTGAACACTGAAGCTTTCTTT.

V usage is TRBV4-2 and J usage is TRBJ1-1, with D hard to call. The V end was cut by 2 bases, the J end by 2 bases, with 15 bases between. The CDR3 length is 16 residues. CDR1 and CDR2 from the germline V gene are LGHNA and YNFKEQ. This CDR3 reads CASSQPLGGANTEAFF. The CDR3 nucleotides are TGTGCCAGCAGCCAACCCCTCGGCGGCGCAAACACTGAAGCTTTCTTT.

J is TRBJ2-1 and V is TRBV5-4; 10 nucleotides align to TRBD2. J lost 6 bases, V lost 2 bases, and 2 bases had no gene match. The germline V gene has CDR1 SGHNT and CDR2 YYREEE (reference sequence). The CDR3 loop spans 14 amino acids. The CDR3 here is CASSLSGGANEQFF. The CDR3 DNA is TGTGCCAGCAGCTTAAGCGGGGGGGCCAATGAGCAGTTCTTC.

The DNA of the CDR3 is TGTGCCAGCCTGCAGGCTTCCTACGAGCAGTACTTC. It specifies CASLQASYEQYF. The gene calls are TRBV6-5 and TRBJ2-7, with D unclear. Trimming stripped 8 bases from V and 1 base from J, with 9 bases between. This CDR3 comprises 12 residues. From germline, CDR1 is MNHEY and CDR2 SVGAGI.

The chain recombines TRBV28 with TRBJ1-5; D gene ambiguous. CDR1 is MDHEN and CDR2 is SYDVKM in the germline V gene. The CDR3 loop spans 11 amino acids. V was cut by 10 bases and J by 3 bases, with 7 bases left in between. As DNA, the CDR3 is TGTGCCACCATGTCCAATCAGCCCCAGCATTTT. Its protein is CATMSNQPQHF.

This sequence joins TRBV7-2 and TRBJ1-2; TRBD1 aligns across 7 bases. This CDR3 spans 15 amino acids. The germline gives CDR1 SGHTA, CDR2 FQGNSA. Trimming at V came to 3 bases and at J to 2 bases, leaving 6 bases not matched to a gene. The CDR3 is CASSFAEQGNYGYTF. The CDR3 DNA is TGTGCCAGCAGCTTTGCGGAACAGGGGAACTATGGCTACACCTTC. Looking up the rest from reference TRBV7-2 and TRBJ1-2 gives the full variable domain: GAGVSQSPSNKVTEKGKDVELRCDPISGHTALYWYRQSLGQGLEFLIYFQGNSAPDKSGLPSDRFSAERTGGSVSTLTIQRTQQEDSAVYLCASSFAEQGNYGYTFGSGTRLTVV.

The genes are TRBV29-1 and TRBJ2-7; 9 nucleotides align to TRBD1. Trimming removed 1 base from V and 2 bases from J; junction bases left unmatched: 3. Germline CDR1 and CDR2: SQVTM and ANQGSEA. The CDR3 contains 14 residues. CDR3 DNA: TGCAGCGTTGAAGCGGGACAGGGACCCTACGAGCAGTACTTC. As protein: CSVEAGQGPYEQYF.

The V and J genes are TRBV10-3 and TRBJ2-3, with D unresolved. V shed 6 bases and J shed 0 bases, with 10 bases lying between them. This CDR3 is 14 amino acids long. Germline CDR1 is ENHRY and CDR2 is SYGVKD. This CDR3 reads CAIRRGTSTDTQYF. The DNA of the CDR3 is TGTGCCATCAGGCGTGGTACTAGCACAGATACGCAGTATTTT.

V usage is TRBV6-5 and J usage is TRBJ1-5, with D unclear. Trimming stripped 2 bases from V and 4 bases from J, with 12 bases between. Germline V CDR1 and CDR2: MNHEY, SVGAGI. The CDR3 consists of 15 residues. The CDR3 bases are TGTGCCAGCAGTTACGCGCGACACGGAAATCAGCCCCAGCATTTT. As protein: CASSYARHGNQPQHF.

This rearrangement joins TRBV7-6 to TRBJ2-2, with 8 bases aligning to TRBD1. Trimming at V came to 4 bases and at J to 8 bases, leaving 9 bases not matched to a gene. CDR1 is SGHVS and CDR2 is FNYEAQ in the germline V gene. This CDR3 has 15 amino acids. This CDR3 reads CASSSGTGYGGELFF. The CDR3 DNA reads TGTGCCAGCAGCTCCGGGACAGGTTACGGAGGGGAGCTGTTTTTT. The full variable domain, rest sourced from reference TRBV7-6 and TRBJ2-2, is GAGVSQSPRYKVTKRGQDVALRCDPISGHVSLYWYRQALGQGPEFLTYFNYEAQQDKSGLPNDRFSAERPEGSISTLTIQRTEQRDSAMYRCASSSGTGYGGELFFGEGSRLTVL.